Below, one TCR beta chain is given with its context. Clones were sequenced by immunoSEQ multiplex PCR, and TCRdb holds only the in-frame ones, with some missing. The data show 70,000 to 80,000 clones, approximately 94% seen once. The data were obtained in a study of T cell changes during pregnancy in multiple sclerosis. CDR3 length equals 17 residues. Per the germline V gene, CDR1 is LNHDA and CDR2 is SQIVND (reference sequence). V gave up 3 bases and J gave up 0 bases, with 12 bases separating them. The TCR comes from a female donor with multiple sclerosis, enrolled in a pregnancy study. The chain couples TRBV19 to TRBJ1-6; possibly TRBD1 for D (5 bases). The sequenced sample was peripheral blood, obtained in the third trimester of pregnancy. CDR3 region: CASSIADSRSYNSPLHF. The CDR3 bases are TGTGCCAGTAGTATTGCCGACAGCCGCTCCTATAATTCACCCCTCCACTTT. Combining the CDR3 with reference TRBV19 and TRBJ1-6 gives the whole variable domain DGGITQSPKYLFRKEGQNVTLSCEQNLNHDAMYWYRQDPGQGLRLIYYSQIVNDFQKGDIAEGYSVSREKKESFPLTVTSAQKNPTAFYLCASSIADSRSYNSPLHFGNGTRLTVT.